The clone carrying this T cell receptor beta chain was seen at least ten times. The data derive from a study of beta chain features in type 1 diabetes. Trimming removed 4 bases at V and 12 bases at J, with 19 bases between. The germline CDR1 and CDR2 sequences are SGHVS and FNYEAQ. The CDR3 is 14 amino acids. What was sequenced were expressed TCRB transcripts, since all of the isolated RNA had been reverse transcribed. Assay: immunoSEQ multiplex PCR; the TCRdb copy retains only in-frame clones and omits some. The sample yields over 150,000 clones, 8.1% seen once. Sequencing was carried out using central memory CD4+ T cells from blood. V usage is TRBV7-6 and J usage is TRBJ2-1; a possible D gene is TRBD1 (5 bases). The sequence came from a man between 18 and 29 years old in good health. The CDR3 loop reads CASSSQTTQGPQFF. The CDR3 DNA is TGTGCCAGCAGCTCACAAACCACTCAGGGCCCGCAGTTCTTC.